A selection of T cell receptor beta chains follows, all from one sample in a study of blood T cell repertoires in COVID-19. TCRdb's table, derived via immunoSEQ multiplex PCR, lists solely in-frame clones and lacks some. The table records under 300,000 clones, 85% to 90% of them present only once. The specimen sequenced was peripheral blood. These receptors were taken from a woman between 65 and 79 years old with active or convalescent COVID-19. Each CDR3 is given without its conserved first and last residue. Each record gives: CDR3 protein, V gene, J gene.

ASSAPQRMNTEAF	TRBV7-2	TRBJ1-1
ASSFAGGTNTGELF	TRBV5-1	TRBJ2-2
ASSEVRANSPLH	TRBV2	TRBJ1-6
ASSTQRGGTDTQY	TRBV7-2	TRBJ2-3
ASSQGGGSQPQH	TRBV3-1/TRBV3-2	TRBJ1-5
ASSSGQGFGSDTQY	TRBV7-2	TRBJ2-3
ASSLVQGGYT	TRBV5-6	TRBJ1-2
ASSQSGTVAYEQY	TRBV27	TRBJ2-7
ASGAGQVAEQY	TRBV25-1	TRBJ2-7
ASSGGGDEQF	TRBV7-6	TRBJ2-1
ATSGKGDTEAF	TRBV24-1	TRBJ1-1
ATQKGVAGVTEAF	TRBV24-1	TRBJ1-1
ASAENPNTEAF	TRBV19	TRBJ1-1
ASSLDRGDNEQF	TRBV6-2/TRBV6-3	TRBJ2-1
ASSSHSERGTGYT	TRBV6-5	TRBJ1-2
ASSPHPRQDRATEAF	TRBV7-9	TRBJ1-1
ASSFQGVETQY	TRBV7-2	TRBJ2-5
ASSTPPGTGGSPLH	TRBV19	TRBJ1-6
ASSLRVGQAQTNEQF	TRBV7-9	TRBJ2-1
ASRRQGVQGYT	TRBV6-5	TRBJ1-2
ASSQQGALPYEQY	TRBV5-4	TRBJ2-7
ASSDPIGATEAF	TRBV19	TRBJ1-1
ASSKVQVTGNTEAF	TRBV14	TRBJ1-1
ASSLAPNLQGNGYT	TRBV7-9	TRBJ1-2
ASCAGVTNYGYT	TRBV6-5	TRBJ1-2
ASSQAATRGTEAF	TRBV3-1/TRBV3-2	TRBJ1-1
SVGPGGRETQY	TRBV29-1	TRBJ2-5
ASGQYVSGANVLT	TRBV6-6	TRBJ2-6
ASSPGLGTDTQY	TRBV11-3	TRBJ2-3
ASSLDGGTYNEQF	TRBV7-6	TRBJ2-1
ASRPTDRDYGYT	TRBV11-2	TRBJ1-2
ASSQDPGKSYT	TRBV4-3	TRBJ1-2
SVGPNNEQF	TRBV29-1	TRBJ2-1
ASQRRDMWGGYT	TRBV19	TRBJ1-2
ASSYQGNGYT	TRBV7-2	TRBJ1-2
ASTGTGGVTGYT	TRBV6-5	TRBJ1-2
ASSLRGGEKLF	TRBV6-2/TRBV6-3	TRBJ1-4
ASSNLQGSNSPLH	TRBV11-3	TRBJ1-6
ASTQGGGREQF	TRBV6-5	TRBJ2-1
ASSLAYQESKT	TRBV7-9	TRBJ1-2
ASSIGGYSNQPQH	TRBV19	TRBJ1-5
ASSDYRGAGYNEQF	TRBV25-1	TRBJ2-1
ASSKYGKDRFTNEQY	TRBV21-1	TRBJ2-7
ASSTPGIDTEAF	TRBV27	TRBJ1-1
ASTQGGRTGGYT	TRBV19	TRBJ1-2
ASSRGGGWETQY	TRBV6-5	TRBJ2-5
ASSPRRDYEQY	TRBV18	TRBJ2-7
ASRIRQGVEAF	TRBV6-5	TRBJ1-1
ASSLVPGFSYEQY	TRBV7-2	TRBJ2-7
ASRPVAGVGELF	TRBV9	TRBJ2-2
ATGPSGQLADTQY	TRBV24-1	TRBJ2-3
ASSMLPGQGYEQY	TRBV19	TRBJ2-7
ASSVGIGGGTDTQY	TRBV9	TRBJ2-3
ASSSRRTGAYEQY	TRBV5-1	TRBJ2-7
ASSQYYGGMNTGELF	TRBV14	TRBJ2-2
ASSQRDRENYGYT	TRBV14	TRBJ1-2
ASSSDYRGPDTQY	TRBV7-9	TRBJ2-3
ASSQAATGLVYGYT	TRBV4-2	TRBJ1-2
ASSFYRGALKETQY	TRBV13	TRBJ2-5